Described below is a single T cell receptor beta chain sequence and its context. The antigen remains unidentified. This entry belongs to a study of T cell repertoires in cytomegalovirus infection. The wider study: From public TCR beta signatures came an indication of both CMV infection and matching HLA type.

TCRdb reanalysed the reads using MiXCR and keeps one entry per CDR3 protein. The sample contains under 850,000 distinct CDR3 sequences, roughly 36% of which appear only once. Trimming took 6 bases from V and 4 from J; bases not matched to a gene: 10. This CDR3 is 15 amino acids long. From germline, CDR1 is MDHEN and CDR2 SYDVKM. Study outcomes and limitations: The ex vivo response showed dominance by HLA-C-restricted CMV-specific TCR beta clonotypes.

The sequenced sample was PBMCs. This clonotype was sampled from a human donor in good health (CMV status not recorded). Some clones in this sample may be carry-over from other donors' samples. This rearrangement joins TRBV28 to TRBJ1-2; the match to TRBD1 covers 8 bases. The CDR3, as DNA: TGTGCCAGCAGCACCGGACAGGGAGGGACCTATGGCTACACCTTC. It specifies CASSTGQGGTYGYTF.